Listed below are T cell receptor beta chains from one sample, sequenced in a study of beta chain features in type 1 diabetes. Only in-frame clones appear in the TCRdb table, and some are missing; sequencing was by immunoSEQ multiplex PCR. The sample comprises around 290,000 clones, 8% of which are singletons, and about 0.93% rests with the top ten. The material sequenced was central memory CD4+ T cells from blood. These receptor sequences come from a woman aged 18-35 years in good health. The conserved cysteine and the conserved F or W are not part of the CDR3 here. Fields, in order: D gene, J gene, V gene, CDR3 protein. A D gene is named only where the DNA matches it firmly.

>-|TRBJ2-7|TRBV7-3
ASSLPGFVYEQY
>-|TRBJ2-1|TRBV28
ASSLAGNEQF
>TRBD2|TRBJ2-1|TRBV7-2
ASSRTSGSYEQF
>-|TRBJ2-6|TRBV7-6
ASSLGGPGANVLT
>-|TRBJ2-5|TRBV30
AWSGAGETQY
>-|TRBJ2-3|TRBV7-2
ASSLDRRTDTQY
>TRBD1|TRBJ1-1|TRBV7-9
ASSRGTGAVSTEAF
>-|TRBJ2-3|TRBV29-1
SVEGVPSNPDTQY
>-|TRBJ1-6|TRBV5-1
ASSPRGLDSPLH
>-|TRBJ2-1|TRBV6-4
ASSERATYNEQF
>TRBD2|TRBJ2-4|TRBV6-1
ASSEARGNKNIQY
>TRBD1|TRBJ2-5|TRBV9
ASSLRGTGRLKETQY
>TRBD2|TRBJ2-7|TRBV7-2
ASSLAAGGSYEQY
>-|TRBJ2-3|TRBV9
ASRPGLTTDTQY
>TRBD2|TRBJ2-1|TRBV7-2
ASSRTGTSDYEQF
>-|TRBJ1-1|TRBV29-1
SVRAGWGMMDTEAF
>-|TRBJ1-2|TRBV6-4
ASSDPGRGGYT
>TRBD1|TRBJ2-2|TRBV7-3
ASSFGTVGTGELF
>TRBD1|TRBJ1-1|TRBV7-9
ASSQRQGTEAF
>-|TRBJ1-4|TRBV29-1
SVEPGAGEKLF
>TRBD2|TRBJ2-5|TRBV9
ASSVGTSTQETQY
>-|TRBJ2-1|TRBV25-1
ASSEHGEGFEF
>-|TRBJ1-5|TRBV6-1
ASSDYSYYQPQH
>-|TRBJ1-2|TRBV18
ASSDSNYGYT
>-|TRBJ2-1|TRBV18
ASSLTESSYNEQF
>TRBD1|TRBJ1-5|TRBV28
ASLRGLGQPQH
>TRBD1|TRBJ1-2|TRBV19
ASSRGQKEANYGYT
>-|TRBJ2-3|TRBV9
ASSVQGLDTQY
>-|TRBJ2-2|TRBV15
ATSRGGTYNTGELF
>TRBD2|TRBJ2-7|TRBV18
ASRLAGAAYEQY
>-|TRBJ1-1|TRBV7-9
ASSSEDLEAF
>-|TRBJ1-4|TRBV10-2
ASSESVGAGEKLF
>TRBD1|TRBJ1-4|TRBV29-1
SVKGQGYEKLF
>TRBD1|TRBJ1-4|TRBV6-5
ASRPQGGNEKLF
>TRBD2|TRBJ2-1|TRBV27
ASRRTSGGHNEQF
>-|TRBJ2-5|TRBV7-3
ASSRGPQETQY
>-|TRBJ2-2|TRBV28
ASTSYPVTGELF
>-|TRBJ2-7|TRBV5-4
ASSSDPLEGDQY
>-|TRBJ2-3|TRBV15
ATSFRVRSTDTQY
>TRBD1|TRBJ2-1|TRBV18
ASSTFSASDRAFPI
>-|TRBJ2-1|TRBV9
ASSARVRVEQF
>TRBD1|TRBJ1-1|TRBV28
ASSLRQGYVTEAF
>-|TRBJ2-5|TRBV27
ASRPNEARETQY
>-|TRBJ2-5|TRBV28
ASSLINSGRQGTQY
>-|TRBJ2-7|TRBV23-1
ASSQTQNEQY
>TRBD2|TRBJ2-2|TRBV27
ASSFTAGGSNTGELF
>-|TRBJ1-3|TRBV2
ASTETTGTGNTIY
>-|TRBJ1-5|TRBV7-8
ASALGWDSNQPQH
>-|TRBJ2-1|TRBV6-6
ASSRDHQDNEQF
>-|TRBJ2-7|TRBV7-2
ASSFSGGGQY
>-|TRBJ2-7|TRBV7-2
ASSQALAYEQY
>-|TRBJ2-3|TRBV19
ASRSPPAGGTDTQY
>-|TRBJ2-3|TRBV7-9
ASSPKWADTQY
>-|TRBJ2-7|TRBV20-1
SAVTQTEQY
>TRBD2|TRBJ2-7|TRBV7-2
ASRGLRSGRYEQY
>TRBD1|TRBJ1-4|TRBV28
ASSSPGQGYEKLF
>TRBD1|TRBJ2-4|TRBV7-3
ASSKTGKNIQY
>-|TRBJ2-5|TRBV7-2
ASSFRDGIQETQY
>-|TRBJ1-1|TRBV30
AWSLWGGPRSHTEAF